The clone carrying this TCR beta chain was seen a handful of times. Its target is unknown. It was with a sample-barcoded 5' primer and a J-beta primer mix that a second PCR of roughly 6 to 12 cycles was run. Every cDNA molecule bore a tag from a template-switch adaptor containing 12 random nucleotides. Paired-end reads containing CDR3 totaled no fewer than 2.5 million for each sample. TCRdb re-derived calls from the 5' RACE reads in MiXCR, one entry per CDR3 protein. The sample includes approximately 800,000 distinct CDR3 sequences, 20% to 30% of them seen just once. The source of the sample is a study of blood T cells in healthy people across ages. The germline V gene encodes CDR1 SGHVS and CDR2 FNYEAQ. The V gene end was trimmed by 5 bases and the J gene end by 2 bases; junction bases not matched to a gene: 5. The length of the CDR3 is 16 residues. Points from the study as a whole: Naive CD4+ cells and diversity were both higher in long-lived donors than in aged donors.

The same sample was also used in a study of T cells of mothers and their children. That report notes: There were over 8 million TCR beta CDR3 reads from each mother and a few million from each child.

The specimen sequenced was blood. The gene calls are TRBV7-6 and TRBJ2-3, with 12 bases matching TRBD2. This clonotype was sampled from a boy between 5 and 17 years old in good health. CDR3 region: CASSLLAGGVTDTQYF. DNA of the CDR3: TGTGCCAGCAGCCTTCTAGCGGGAGGGGTCACAGATACGCAGTATTTT.